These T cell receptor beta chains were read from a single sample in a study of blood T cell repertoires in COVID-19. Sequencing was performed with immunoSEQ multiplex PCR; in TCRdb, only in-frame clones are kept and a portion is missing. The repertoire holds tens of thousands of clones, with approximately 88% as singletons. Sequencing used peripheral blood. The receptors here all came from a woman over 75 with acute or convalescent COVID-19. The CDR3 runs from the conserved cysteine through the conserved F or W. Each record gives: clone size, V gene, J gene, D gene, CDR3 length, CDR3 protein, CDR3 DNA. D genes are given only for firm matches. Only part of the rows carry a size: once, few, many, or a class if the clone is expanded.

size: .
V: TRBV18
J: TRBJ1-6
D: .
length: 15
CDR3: CASSPIVGKGSPLHF
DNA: TGTGCCAGCTCACCAATCGTCGGAAAGGGGTCACCCCTCCACTTT

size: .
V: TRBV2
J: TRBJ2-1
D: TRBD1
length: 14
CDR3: CASKRQGINNEQFF
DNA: TGTGCCAGCAAGAGACAGGGGATCAACAATGAGCAGTTCTTC

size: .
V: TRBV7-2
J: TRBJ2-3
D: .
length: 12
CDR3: CASSLLRDTQYF
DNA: TGTGCCAGCAGCCTACTCCGAGATACGCAGTATTTT

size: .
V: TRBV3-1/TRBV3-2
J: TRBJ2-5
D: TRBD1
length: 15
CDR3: CASSQAQGGAETQYF
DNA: TGTGCCAGCAGCCAGGCCCAAGGGGGCGCAGAGACCCAGTACTTC

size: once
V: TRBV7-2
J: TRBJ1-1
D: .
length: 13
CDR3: CASRAGFNTEAFF
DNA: TGTGCCAGCAGGGCCGGGTTCAACACTGAAGCTTTCTTT

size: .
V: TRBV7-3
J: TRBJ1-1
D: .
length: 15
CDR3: CASSPQGSANTEAFF
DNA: TGTGCCAGCAGCCCACAGGGTTCGGCGAACACTGAAGCTTTCTTT

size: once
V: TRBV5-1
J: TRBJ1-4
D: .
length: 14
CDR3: CASKRTATNEKLFF
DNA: TGCGCCAGCAAAAGAACGGCAACTAATGAAAAACTGTTTTTT

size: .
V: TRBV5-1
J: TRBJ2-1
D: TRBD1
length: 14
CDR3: CASSLEGQGYEQFF
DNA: TGCGCCAGCAGCTTGGAAGGACAGGGATATGAGCAGTTCTTC

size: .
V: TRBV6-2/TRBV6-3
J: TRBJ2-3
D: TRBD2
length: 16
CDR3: CASSYGSGASTDTQYF
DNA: TGTGCCAGCAGTTACGGGAGCGGGGCAAGCACAGATACGCAGTATTTT

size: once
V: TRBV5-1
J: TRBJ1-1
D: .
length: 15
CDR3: CASSLDPGVGTEAFF
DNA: TGCGCCAGCAGCTTGGATCCAGGGGTGGGCACTGAAGCTTTCTTT

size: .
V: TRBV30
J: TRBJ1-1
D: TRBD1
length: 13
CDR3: CAWRGQTNTEAFF
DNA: TGTGCCTGGAGGGGACAGACGAACACTGAAGCTTTCTTT

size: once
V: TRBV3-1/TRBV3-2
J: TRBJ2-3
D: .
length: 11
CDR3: CASSWGTQQYF
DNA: TGTGCCAGCAGCTGGGGGACTCAGCAGTATTTT

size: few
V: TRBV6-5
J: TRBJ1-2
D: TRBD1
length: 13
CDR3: CASSFTGGEGYTF
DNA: TGTGCCAGCAGTTTTACAGGGGGCGAAGGCTACACCTTC

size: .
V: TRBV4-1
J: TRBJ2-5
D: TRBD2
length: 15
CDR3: CASSQETSGRETQYF
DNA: TGCGCCAGCAGCCAAGAGACTAGCGGGCGGGAGACCCAGTACTTC

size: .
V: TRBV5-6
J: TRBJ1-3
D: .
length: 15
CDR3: CASSPAGGIENTIYF
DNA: TGTGCCAGCAGCCCGGCCGGGGGGATCGAAAACACCATATATTTT

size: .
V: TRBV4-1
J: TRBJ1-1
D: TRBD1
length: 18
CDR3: CASSQSRARTGGNTEAFF
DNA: TGCGCCAGCAGCCAATCTCGCGCACGGACAGGGGGAAACACTGAAGCTTTCTTT

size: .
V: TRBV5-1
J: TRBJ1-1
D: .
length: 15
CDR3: CASSRSSTGNTEAFF
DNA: TGCGCCAGCAGCCGTTCCTCGACAGGGAACACTGAAGCTTTCTTT

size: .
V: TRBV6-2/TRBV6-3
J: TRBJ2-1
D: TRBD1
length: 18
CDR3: CASSYSKGQGASYNEQFF
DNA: TGTGCCAGCAGTTACTCGAAGGGACAGGGGGCGTCCTACAATGAGCAGTTCTTC

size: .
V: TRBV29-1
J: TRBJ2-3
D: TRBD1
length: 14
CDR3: CSARQGAGADTQYF
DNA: TGCAGCGCCAGACAGGGGGCAGGGGCAGATACGCAGTATTTT

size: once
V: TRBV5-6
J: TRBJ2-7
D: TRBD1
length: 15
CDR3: CASSPGQVSSYEQYF
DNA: TGTGCCAGCAGCCCGGGACAGGTAAGCTCCTACGAGCAGTACTTC

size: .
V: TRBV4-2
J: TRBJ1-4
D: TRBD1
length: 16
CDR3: CASSQEGTGIGEKLFF
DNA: TGTGCCAGCAGCCAAGAGGGGACAGGGATTGGAGAAAAACTGTTTTTT

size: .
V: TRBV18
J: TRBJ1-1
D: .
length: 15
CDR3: CASSPPQGGNTEAFF
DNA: TGTGCCAGCTCACCCCCACAGGGCGGGAACACTGAAGCTTTCTTT

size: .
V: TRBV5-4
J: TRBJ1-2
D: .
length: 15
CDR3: CASSLAAEGPGGYTF
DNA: TGTGCCAGCAGCTTGGCCGCGGAGGGGCCGGGTGGCTACACCTTC

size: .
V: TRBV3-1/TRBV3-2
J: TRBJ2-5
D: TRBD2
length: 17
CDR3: CASSQGLAGGNGETQYF
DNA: TGTGCCAGCAGCCAAGGACTAGCGGGGGGAAATGGGGAGACCCAGTACTTC

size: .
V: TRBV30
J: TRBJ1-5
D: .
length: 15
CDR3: CAWNPTGFSNQPQHF
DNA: TGTGCCTGGAATCCTACAGGATTTAGCAATCAGCCCCAGCATTTT

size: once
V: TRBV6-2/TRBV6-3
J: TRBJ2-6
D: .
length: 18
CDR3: CASSSTKGFGSGANVLTF
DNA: TGTGCCAGCAGTTCCACCAAGGGGTTTGGCTCTGGGGCCAACGTCCTGACTTTC

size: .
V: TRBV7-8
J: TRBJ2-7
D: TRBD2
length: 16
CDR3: CASSPGTGLWGGEQYF
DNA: TGTGCCAGCAGCCCCGGGACCGGCCTATGGGGGGGCGAGCAGTACTTC

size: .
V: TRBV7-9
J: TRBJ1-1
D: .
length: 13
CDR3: CASSLKGVTEAFF
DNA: TGTGCCAGCAGCTTGAAGGGGGTCACTGAAGCTTTCTTT

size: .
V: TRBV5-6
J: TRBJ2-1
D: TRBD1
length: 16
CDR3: CASSLDRGRSYNEQFF
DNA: TGTGCCAGCAGCCTTGACAGGGGGCGTTCCTACAATGAGCAGTTCTTC

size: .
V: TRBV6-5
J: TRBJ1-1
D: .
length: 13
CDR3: CASRMEWEAEAFF
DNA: TGTGCCAGCAGGATGGAATGGGAGGCTGAAGCTTTCTTT

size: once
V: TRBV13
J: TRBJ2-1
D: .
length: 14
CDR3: CASILGRRRDEQFF
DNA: TGTGCCAGCATCTTAGGGCGTCGGCGGGATGAGCAGTTCTTC

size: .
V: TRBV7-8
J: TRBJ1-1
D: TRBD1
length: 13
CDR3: CASSRDRGPEAFF
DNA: TGTGCCAGCAGCCGGGACAGGGGGCCTGAAGCTTTCTTT